Below are 23 T cell receptor beta chains sequenced from a single sample in a study of T-cell reconstitution after alpha-beta-depleted transplantation in children. Preparation of the TCRbeta library was carried out with unique molecular identifiers. TCRdb redid the calling of the PCR reads with MiXCR, one entry per CDR3 protein. The sample has under 300,000 distinct CDR3 sequences, roughly 10% seen once. The material was peripheral blood, obtained 180 days after TCRalphabeta/CD19-depleted stem cell transplant. These TCRs come from a male patient aged 2-15 years who had a stem cell transplant for chronic granulomatous disease, so the T cells may come from the graft donor.

This clonotype has at least ten counts. The V and J genes are TRBV7-2 and TRBJ1-4; D is ambiguous. This CDR3 contains 13 residues. Germline lookup yields CDR1 SGHTA and CDR2 FQGNSA. V was cut by 3 bases and J by 1 base, with 3 bases left in between. In DNA, the CDR3 is TGTGCCAGCAGCTTCGGAACTAATGAAAAACTGTTTTTT. This translates into CASSFGTNEKLFF. The full variable domain, its missing parts supplied by reference TRBV7-2 and TRBJ1-4, is GAGVSQSPSNKVTEKGKDVELRCDPISGHTALYWYRQSLGQGLEFLIYFQGNSAPDKSGLPSDRFSAERTGGSVSTLTIQRTQQEDSAVYLCASSFGTNEKLFFGSGTQLSVL.

This clonotype was found many times. CDR3 loop: CASSGRTGEQYF. The DNA for the CDR3 is TGTGCCAGCTCCGGCAGGACGGGCGAGCAGTACTTC. J is TRBJ2-7 and V is TRBV12-3 or TRBV12-4; D is uncertain. The CDR3 covers 12 residues. With 8 bases removed from V and 6 bases from J, the gap between germline ends came to 14 bases.

This clonotype came up a few times. The V call is TRBV3-1, the J call TRBJ1-6; D not resolved. The CDR3 has 18 residues. Trimming removed 3 bases at V and 6 bases at J, with 21 bases between. From germline, CDR1 is LGHDT and CDR2 YNNKEL (reference sequence). The CDR3 nucleotides are TGTGCCAGCAGCCAGCAAGGCGGCCGCCTAGGGTTTAATTCACCCCTCCACTTT. This translates into CASSQQGGRLGFNSPLHF.

This clonotype was observed many times. This chain uses TRBV7-9 with TRBJ2-1, with 10 bases matching TRBD2. The germline V gene encodes CDR1 SEHNR and CDR2 FQNEAQ (reference sequence). V lost 7 bases and J lost 8; bases outside the gene matches: 14. The CDR3 runs to 16 residues. DNA for the CDR3: TGTGCCAGCATCCAATCCCCTAGCGGGAGAATCCATGAGCAGTTCTTC. Translating it yields CASIQSPSGRIHEQFF.

This clonotype was detected many times. The chain recombines TRBV7-9 with TRBJ1-2; 7 positions agree with TRBD1. Germline-derived CDR1 and CDR2 are SEHNR and FQNEAQ (reference sequence). V trimming: 4 bases; J trimming: 7 bases; junction bases outside the gene matches: 3. CDR3 length equals 12 residues. The CDR3 is CASSSDRAGYTF. In DNA, the CDR3 is TGTGCCAGCAGCTCTGACAGGGCTGGCTACACCTTC.

The sample holds many counts of this clonotype. The genes are TRBV5-6 and TRBJ2-5; D perhaps matches TRBD2 (7 bases). The CDR3 consists of 14 residues. Germline V lookup: CDR1 SGHDT, CDR2 YYEEEE. The germline V and J ends were trimmed by 2 bases and 4 bases, with 12 bases remaining between them. This CDR3 is CASSLTGRGETQYF. In nucleotides, the CDR3 is TGTGCCAGCAGCTTAACAGGGAGGGGAGAGACCCAGTACTTC.

This clonotype has a count of ten or more. V usage is TRBV12-3 or TRBV12-4 and J usage is TRBJ2-6; TRBD2 might be the D (6 bases). V was cut by 4 bases and J by 1 base, with 20 bases left in between. The CDR3 spans 19 residues. Here the CDR3 reads CASSSMPRDLLSGANVLTF. The CDR3 nucleotides read TGTGCCAGCAGTTCCATGCCCCGGGACTTGCTGTCTGGGGCCAACGTCCTGACTTTC.

This clonotype was recorded many times. CDR3 loop: CATNQRTSGDTVTDTQYF. CDR3 nucleotides: TGTGCCACCAACCAAAGGACTAGCGGGGATACCGTCACAGATACGCAGTATTTT. This chain uses TRBV15 with TRBJ2-3; TRBD2 matches 12 bases. Germline values: CDR1 LNHNV, CDR2 YYDKDF (reference sequence). The CDR3 is 18 amino acids. V trimming: 7 bases; J trimming: 2 bases; junction bases outside the gene matches: 13.

A remark on this clonotype: This may come from a read error, since a much larger clone is one base off. V and J are TRBV27 and TRBJ1-2; weak D call: TRBD1 (5 bases). Germline-derived CDR1 and CDR2 are MNHEY and SMNVEV (reference sequence). The length of the CDR3 is 12 residues. CDR3 sequence (DNA): TGTGCCAACAGTCGGGACCTTACTGGCTACACCTTC. This sequence encodes CANSRDLTGYTF.

In this sample, this clonotype turned up many times. V gene TRBV7-2 combines with J gene TRBJ2-7; 11 bases map to TRBD2. CDR1 SGHTA and CDR2 FQGNSA come from the germline V gene. With V trimmed by 5 bases and J by 3 bases, 12 bases remained unmatched. This CDR3 comprises 17 residues. CDR3 in amino acids: CASSPPELLAGVYEQYF. Written as DNA, the CDR3 is TGTGCCAGCAGCCCCCCGGAGCTACTAGCGGGAGTCTACGAGCAGTACTTC.

This clonotype was observed many times. V gene TRBV28 combines with J gene TRBJ2-5; D unclear. CDR1 is MDHEN and CDR2 is SYDVKM in the germline V gene. The CDR3 runs 13 residues. Trimming took 8 bases from V and 6 from J, leaving 16 bases between them. The CDR3, as DNA: TGTGCCAGCTCGAATCCCGGTTGGAAGACCCAGTACTTC. It translates to CASSNPGWKTQYF.

As concerns this clonotype: This may stem from a read error, because a much larger clone lies one nucleotide away. The chain carries TRBV9 and TRBJ2-2; either TRBD1 or TRBD2 may supply D (6 bases each). This CDR3 region has 15 residues. Germline V gives CDR1 SGDLS, CDR2 YYNGEE. V lost 3 bases to trimming and J lost 13 bases, with 22 bases between them. CDR3 sequence reads: CASSAVPGQGRGLFF. CDR3 nucleotide sequence: TGTGCCAGCAGCGCGGTACCGGGGCAGGGGCGGGGGCTGTTTTTT.

This clonotype was found a few times. The CDR3 nucleotides read TGTGCCAGCAGCCATACTAGAAGCAATGAGCAGTTCTTC. It yields the protein CASSHTRSNEQFF. The V gene is TRBV7-9, the J gene TRBJ2-1; a possible D gene is TRBD2 (5 bases). CDR3 length: 13 residues. Germline loops: CDR1 SEHNR, CDR2 FQNEAQ (reference sequence). V lost 5 bases and J 6 bases, leaving 11 bases between the germline ends.

This clonotype was counted between two and nine times. The rearrangement uses TRBV5-4 and TRBJ2-1, with D possibly being TRBD1 (7 bases). The CDR3 extends over 13 amino acids. CDR1 SGHNT and CDR2 YYREEE come from the germline V gene (reference sequence). V lost 1 base to trimming and J lost 8 bases, with 10 bases between them. CDR3 in DNA: TGTGCCAGCAGCTTGCAGGGGGGTGATGAGCAGTTCTTC. Its protein product is CASSLQGGDEQFF.

This clonotype was picked up many times. This chain links TRBV7-6 with TRBJ2-5; perhaps D is TRBD1 or TRBD2 (5 bases each). The CDR3 runs to 14 residues. V was pared by 3 bases and J by 5 bases, with 13 bases between. Germline V gene data show CDR1 as SGHVS and CDR2 as FNYEAQ. The CDR3 loop reads CASSFIDWGETQYF. DNA for the CDR3: TGTGCCAGCAGCTTCATAGACTGGGGGGAGACCCAGTACTTC.

Many counts were recorded for this clonotype. V is TRBV30 and J is TRBJ2-6; D is undetermined. Trimming removed 2 bases from V and 2 bases from J, with 4 bases in between. CDR3 length: 13 residues. CDR1 GTSNPN and CDR2 SVGIG come from the germline V gene (reference sequence). The CDR3 sequence is CAWSIAGANVLTF. The CDR3 nucleotides are TGTGCCTGGAGTATAGCTGGGGCCAACGTCCTGACTTTC.

This clonotype appeared many times. The chain has TRBV6-5 and TRBJ2-5, with 7 bases fitting TRBD2. The junction had 10 bases not matched to a gene; V was cut back by 6 bases and J by 3 bases. Germline values: CDR1 MNHEY, CDR2 SVGAGI. The CDR3 totals 15 residues. The CDR3 reads CASSRSRGGEETQYF. CDR3 sequence (DNA): TGTGCCAGCAGCCGCTCCCGTGGGGGGGAAGAGACCCAGTACTTC.

Comments on this clonotype: A much larger clonotype is one base distant, so this may be a read error. The rearrangement joins TRBV20-1 to TRBJ2-7; 8 positions agree with TRBD2. The CDR3 length is 14 residues. Germline V gene sequence: CDR1 DFQATT, CDR2 SNEGSKA (reference sequence). CDR3 sequence reads: CIAIVLVGGDEQYF. In DNA form, the CDR3 reads TGCATTGCTATAGTCCTAGTCGGGGGGGACGAGCAGTACTTC.

This clonotype was recorded many times. The gene calls are TRBV7-8 and TRBJ1-1; D uncertain. V was clipped by 4 bases and J by 4 bases, with 19 bases between them. CDR3 length: 16 residues. From germline, CDR1 is SGHVS and CDR2 FQNEAQ. CDR3 coding DNA: TGTGCCAGCAGCTCCGATACAGTTAACTGGGGCACTGAAGCTTTCTTT. This gives the protein CASSSDTVNWGTEAFF.

This clonotype was seen ten or more times. The chain joins TRBV7-9 to TRBJ2-5; 10 bases match TRBD2. The ends lost 5 bases at V and 5 bases at J; junction bases unmatched: 8. There are 15 residues in the CDR3. Germline CDR1 is SEHNR and CDR2 is FQNEAQ (reference sequence). The CDR3 region is CASSARRAGGETQYF. The CDR3 bases are TGTGCCAGCAGCGCCCGTAGAGCGGGAGGGGAGACCCAGTACTTC.

This clonotype was seen a single time. Just one base apart from a much larger clone, this may be a read error. The chain is built from TRBV12-3 or TRBV12-4 and TRBJ2-7; D not resolved. CDR3 length: 14 residues. V dropped 5 bases and J dropped 3 bases, with 14 bases sitting between them. The DNA for the CDR3 is TGTGCCAGCAGTCCGCACAGCCTTCTCTACGAGCAGTACTTC. It is translated as CASSPHSLLYEQYF.

This clonotype was observed at least ten times. The V gene is TRBV6-1, the J gene TRBJ2-6; 7 bases fit TRBD1. The germline V gene encodes CDR1 MNHNS and CDR2 SASEGT. The CDR3 has 17 amino acids. The V and J ends lost 6 bases and 0 bases, in that order; junction bases with no gene match: 8. The CDR3 nucleotides are TGTGCCAGCAGGGAACCGGGACAGAGCTCTGGGGCCAACGTCCTGACTTTC. Residues: CASREPGQSSGANVLTF.

This clonotype was detected ten times or more. The genes are TRBV14 and TRBJ2-1; D not resolved. The germline V gene encodes CDR1 SGHDN and CDR2 FVKESK. This CDR3 is built from 15 residues. Between the trimmed V and J ends, which lost 4 bases and 1 base, there was a span of 11 bases. The CDR3 sequence: CASSPGPRSYNEQFF. CDR3 bases: TGTGCCAGCAGCCCCGGCCCTAGGTCCTACAATGAGCAGTTCTTC.